A single sample is the source of the 16 T cell receptor beta chains below, sequenced in a study of T cells in Graves' hyperthyroidism and ophthalmopathy. Using RNA transcripts as the source, TCR beta CDR3 regions were amplified. The TCR CDR3 first-round RT-PCR relied on the HTBI primer set. MiXCR, applied by TCRdb to the multiplex PCR reads, yields one record per CDR3 protein. Found here are over 700,000 distinct CDR3 sequences, just over 35% of them singletons; the top ten hold around a third. The specimen sequenced was blood. These receptors were taken from a woman in her thirties or forties with Graves' hyperthyroidism.

Comments on this clonotype: This could be a read error, since a much larger clone is one nucleotide away. This sequence joins TRBV7-3 and TRBJ1-2; no firm D call. Germline CDR1 SGHTA, CDR2 FQGTGA. Trimming removed 11 bases at V and 6 bases at J, with 25 bases between. This CDR3 has 15 amino acids. CDR3 in DNA: TGTGCCGTCAGTGAGTCGTTAAGGGTAAAAGATGGCTACACCTTC. It is translated as CAVSESLRVKDGYTF.

This clonotype appeared a few times. The V and J genes are TRBV20-1 and TRBJ2-5, with 7 bases fitting TRBD2. The ends lost 0 bases at V and 4 bases at J; junction bases unmatched: 2. Germline V lookup: CDR1 DFQATT, CDR2 SNEGSKA (reference sequence). This CDR3 is built from 13 residues. The CDR3 region is CSAREGRAETQYF. In DNA, the CDR3 is TGCAGTGCTAGAGAGGGGAGGGCAGAGACCCAGTACTTC.

This clonotype was seen a few times. The V call is TRBV12-3 or TRBV12-4, the J call TRBJ1-2; a weak D match, TRBD1 (5 bases). The CDR3 runs 14 residues. V was trimmed by 6 bases and J by 3 bases, leaving 14 bases between them. CDR3 DNA: TGTGCCAGCAGCCCCGTCAGGGTTCACTATGGCTACACCTTC. Its protein product is CASSPVRVHYGYTF.

The V gene is TRBV29-1, the J gene TRBJ2-5; D is unclear. There are 12 residues in the CDR3. Germline CDR1 SQVTM, CDR2 ANQGSEA. CDR3 residues: CSRGEEAETQYF. The DNA of the CDR3 is TGCAGTCGTGGGGAAGAGGCAGAGACCCAGTACTTC.

Ten or more counts support this clonotype. V gene TRBV7-9 combines with J gene TRBJ1-2; TRBD1 aligns across 9 bases. Germline-derived CDR1 and CDR2 are SEHNR and FQNEAQ (reference sequence). V was clipped by 5 bases and J by 5 bases; unmatched bases: 9. This CDR3 has 15 amino acids. CDR3 sequence: CASSLDSTGGYGYTF. The CDR3 DNA reads TGTGCCAGCAGCCTCGATTCGACAGGGGGGTATGGCTACACCTTC.

A note on this clonotype: This clone may be a read error of a much larger clone one base away. V is TRBV29-1 and J is TRBJ1-1; maybe TRBD1 (6 bases). There are 14 residues in the CDR3. Germline values: CDR1 SQVTM, CDR2 ANQGSEA. The DNA of the CDR3 is TGCAGCGTTGGAGGATCCTTGGGGGACACTGAAGCTTCCTTT. Translating it yields CSVGGSLGDTEASF.

The J gene is TRBJ1-2, the V gene TRBV19; D might be TRBD1 (6 bases). The CDR3 is 17 residues long. V shed 7 bases and J shed 4 bases, with 25 bases lying between them. Germline CDR1 reads LNHDA; CDR2 reads SQIVND (reference sequence). The CDR3 DNA reads TGTGCCAGTACTCCCCACGGGGGCGATTTCCGTAGCTATGGCTACACCTTC. It translates to CASTPHGGDFRSYGYTF.

The chain carries TRBV7-2 and TRBJ2-7, with unresolved D. Trimming removed 4 bases at V and 4 bases at J, with 14 bases between. This CDR3 is 14 amino acids long. CDR1 and CDR2 from the germline V gene are SGHTA and FQGNSA. CDR3 loop: CASSSRQAPYEQYF. DNA for the CDR3: TGTGCCAGCAGCTCCCGGCAGGCTCCTTACGAGCAGTACTTC.

The chain employs TRBV12-3 or TRBV12-4 and TRBJ2-7, with 10 bases matching TRBD1. The V gene end was trimmed by 7 bases and the J gene end by 7 bases; junction bases not matched to a gene: 7. CDR3 size: 13 residues. The CDR3 DNA sequence: TGTGCCAGCAACGACAGGGGGCCGGGTGAGCAGTACTTC. Translated, it gives CASNDRGPGEQYF.

The J gene is TRBJ2-5, the V gene TRBV9; 9 positions agree with TRBD1. Trimming removed 2 bases from V and 3 bases from J; junction bases left unmatched: 5. The CDR3 has 15 residues. CDR1 and CDR2 from the germline V gene are SGDLS and YYNGEE. DNA for the CDR3: TGTGCCAGCAGCGTTGGGGACAGGGACGAAGAGACCCAGTACTTC. This codes for CASSVGDRDEETQYF.

This clonotype was counted many times. The chain carries TRBV7-8 and TRBJ1-2, with D unresolved. In germline, CDR1 is SGHVS, CDR2 FQNEAQ. The CDR3 totals 15 residues. V shed 1 base and J shed 5 bases, with 14 bases lying between them. The CDR3 here is CASSLDPDLLYGYTF. The CDR3 bases are TGTGCCAGCAGCTTAGACCCCGACCTCCTTTATGGCTACACCTTC.

This clonotype was recorded a few times. The rearrangement links TRBV29-1 to TRBJ2-2; no definite D call. V was cut by 3 bases and J by 1 base, with 9 bases left in between. The CDR3 extends over 14 amino acids. Germline CDR1 is SQVTM and CDR2 is ANQGSEA. CDR3 DNA sequence: TGCAGCGTTGATAGGCCAGAGAACACCGGGGAGCTGTTTTTT. This translates into CSVDRPENTGELFF.

The genes are TRBV7-2 and TRBJ2-5, with D possibly being TRBD1 or TRBD2 (5 bases each). Looked up from germline, CDR1 is SGHTA and CDR2 is FQGNSA. This CDR3 has 13 amino acids. The V end lost 7 bases, the J end lost 5 bases, and 14 bases lay between the germline ends. The CDR3 here is CASTHPGRETQYF. The DNA for the CDR3 is TGTGCCAGCACCCATCCGGGACGCGAGACCCAGTACTTC.

The J gene is TRBJ2-5, the V gene TRBV6-5, with D possibly TRBD2 on 5 matching bases. V was cut by 0 bases and J by 1 base, with 9 bases left in between. The CDR3 loop spans 15 amino acids. Germline loops: CDR1 MNHEY, CDR2 SVGAGI. The CDR3 sequence is CASSYSGGFQETQYF. CDR3 DNA sequence: TGTGCCAGCAGTTACTCGGGCGGGTTCCAAGAGACCCAGTACTTC.

V is TRBV6-5 and J is TRBJ2-2; D might be TRBD2 (6 bases). Deletions cut 2 bases from V and 1 base from J, with 8 bases between. CDR1 is MNHEY, CDR2 SVGAGI, per germline. The CDR3 loop spans 15 amino acids. The CDR3 sequence is CASSYGTLNTGELFF. The CDR3 coding sequence is TGTGCCAGCAGTTACGGGACTTTGAACACCGGGGAGCTGTTTTTT.

J is TRBJ1-3 and V is TRBV5-1, with a possible D match to TRBD1 (5 bases). This CDR3 spans 16 amino acids. The V end was cut by 0 bases, the J end by 4 bases, with 14 bases between. The V gene's germline CDR1 is SGHRS and CDR2 YFSETQ. The CDR3 DNA reads as TGCGCCAGCAGCTTGGCTGGGGGTATCTCGGGAAACACCATATATTTT. Translation gives CASSLAGGISGNTIYF.